The table lists the clone carrying this TCR beta chain with many counts. What it binds is not known. TCRdb used MiXCR to reprocess the multiplex PCR reads, holding one entry per CDR3 protein. The sample lists around 110,000 distinct CDR3 sequences, about 30% occurring once. The ends lost 0 bases at V and 5 bases at J; junction bases unmatched: 7. CDR1 and CDR2 from the germline V gene are LGHNA and YSLEER. The CDR3 contains 17 residues. Breast cancer patients provided tissue from their axillary draining lymph nodes. These data belong to a study of breast tumors, draining lymph nodes, adjacent tissues. General observations from the study: Tumor TCR diversity was below lymph nodes but above nontumor tissue. The lymph node origin of tumor T cells was framed as consistent with a hypothesis, not demonstrated. The data were judged consistent with most tumor T cells coming from lymph node and expanding in tumor.

This sequence was found in a female donor with breast cancer. Some clones in this sample may be carry-over from other donors' samples. Sequenced input: axillary lymph node tissue. The chain recombines TRBV4-3 with TRBJ2-1; 10 nucleotides agree with TRBD2. CDR3 nucleotides: TGCGCCAGCAGCCAAGATTCCCTAGCGGGGGTTCACAATGAGCAGTTCTTC. Its protein product is CASSQDSLAGVHNEQFF.